This T cell receptor beta chain was identified during a study of Ad26.COV2.S vaccination and SARS-CoV-2 variants. Looking at the study overall: The Ad26.COV2.S arm of the COV1001 trial was where the donor was placed.

In germline, CDR1 is SGHNT, CDR2 YYREEE (reference sequence). The germline V and J ends were trimmed by 2 bases and 5 bases, with 4 bases remaining between them. This CDR3 has 12 residues. Treatment described: around 19 received Ad26.COV2.S at low or high dose, single or two shots; about 5 received placebo; per-sample allocation not given. The samples were gathered on day 63 after the first injection of vaccine or placebo. Profiled with immunoSEQ multiplex PCR; TCRdb holds only in-frame clones, not every one. The sample shows about 390,000 clones, around 85% of them seen only once. The chain uses TRBV5-4 and TRBJ1-4; unclear D gene. The clonotype was recovered from a person between 18 and 60 years old who received the Ad26.COV2.S COVID-19 vaccine or a placebo. The sequenced sample was peripheral blood, obtained in a trial of Ad26.COV2.S vaccine versus placebo. For the CDR3, the DNA is TGTGCCAGCAGCTTTGCCAATGAAAAACTGTTTTTT. Its translation is CASSFANEKLFF.